This T cell receptor (beta chain) was retrieved from a study of neurological immune-mediated disorders. Each TCR transcript was tagged with a 10-nucleotide random UMI during 5'RACE. TCRdb reanalysed the 5' RACE reads using MiXCR and keeps one entry per CDR3 protein. The repertoire holds some 70,000 distinct CDR3 sequences, with 3.5% to 5% as singletons. In this sample, this clonotype turned up many times. This CDR3 is built from 15 residues. Germline-derived CDR1 and CDR2 are KGHDR and SFDVKD. The ends were cut back, 4 bases at V and 6 bases at J, with 16 bases in the middle. The sequenced sample consisted of PBMCs. This TCR came from a man younger than 45 with multiple sclerosis. The genes are TRBV24-1 and TRBJ2-3; possibly TRBD2 for D (7 bases). The DNA for the CDR3 is TGTGCCACCAGTGACCCCCGGGGGGCCGGGGATACGCAGTATTTT. Amino acid sequence: CATSDPRGAGDTQYF.